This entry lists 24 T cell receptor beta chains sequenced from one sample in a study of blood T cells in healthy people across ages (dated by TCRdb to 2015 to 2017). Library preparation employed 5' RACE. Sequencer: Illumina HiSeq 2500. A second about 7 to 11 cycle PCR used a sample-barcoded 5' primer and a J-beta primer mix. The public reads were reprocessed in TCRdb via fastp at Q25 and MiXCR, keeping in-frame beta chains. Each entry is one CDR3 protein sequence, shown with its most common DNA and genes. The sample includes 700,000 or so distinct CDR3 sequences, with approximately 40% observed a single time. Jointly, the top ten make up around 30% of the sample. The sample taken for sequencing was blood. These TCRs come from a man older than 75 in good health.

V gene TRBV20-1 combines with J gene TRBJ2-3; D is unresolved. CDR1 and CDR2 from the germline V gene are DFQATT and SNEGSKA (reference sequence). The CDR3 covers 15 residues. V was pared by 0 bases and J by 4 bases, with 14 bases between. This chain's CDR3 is CSAREVLSGADTQYF. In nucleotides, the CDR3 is TGCAGTGCTAGAGAGGTGCTATCCGGCGCAGATACGCAGTATTTT.

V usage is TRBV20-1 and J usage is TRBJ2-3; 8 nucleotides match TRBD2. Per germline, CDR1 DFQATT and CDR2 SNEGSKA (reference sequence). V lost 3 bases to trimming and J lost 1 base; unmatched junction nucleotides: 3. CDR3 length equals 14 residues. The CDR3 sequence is CSARTAGGTDTQYF. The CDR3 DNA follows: TGCAGTGCTAGGACAGCGGGGGGCACAGATACGCAGTATTTT.

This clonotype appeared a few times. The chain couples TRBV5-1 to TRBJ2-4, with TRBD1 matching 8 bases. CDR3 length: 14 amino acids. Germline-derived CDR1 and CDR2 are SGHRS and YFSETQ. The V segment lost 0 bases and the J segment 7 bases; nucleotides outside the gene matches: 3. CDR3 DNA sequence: TGCGCCAGCAGCTTGGACCAGGGGGCGAACATTCAGTACTTC. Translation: CASSLDQGANIQYF.

The DNA for the CDR3 is TGTGCCAGCAGTTCCATCGGTGGAGCTTTCTTT. Its protein product is CASSSIGGAFF. V usage is TRBV6-6 and J usage is TRBJ1-1, with D unresolved. Germline CDR1 and CDR2: MNHNY and SVGAGI (reference sequence). The CDR3 covers 11 residues. Trimming removed 4 bases from V and 10 bases from J, with 10 bases in between.

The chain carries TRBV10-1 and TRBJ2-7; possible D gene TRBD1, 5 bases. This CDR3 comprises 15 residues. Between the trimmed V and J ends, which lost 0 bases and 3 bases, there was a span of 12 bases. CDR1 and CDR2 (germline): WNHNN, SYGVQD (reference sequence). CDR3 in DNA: TGCGCCAGCAGTGAGTCGATTCAGGGTAACTACGAGCAGTACTTC. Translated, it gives CASSESIQGNYEQYF.

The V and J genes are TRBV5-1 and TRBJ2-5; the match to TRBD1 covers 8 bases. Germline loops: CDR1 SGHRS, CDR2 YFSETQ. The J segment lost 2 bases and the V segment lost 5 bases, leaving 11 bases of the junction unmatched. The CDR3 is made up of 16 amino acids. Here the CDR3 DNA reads TGCGCCAGCAGTCCTTTTGGGACAGGAGTGCAAGAGACCCAGTACTTC. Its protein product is CASSPFGTGVQETQYF.

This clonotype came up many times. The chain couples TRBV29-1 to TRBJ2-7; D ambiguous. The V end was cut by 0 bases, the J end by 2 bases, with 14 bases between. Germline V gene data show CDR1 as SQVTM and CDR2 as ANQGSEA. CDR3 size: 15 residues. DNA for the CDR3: TGCAGCGTTGAAGATCAAGTTATAGGAACCTACGAGCAGTACTTC. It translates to CSVEDQVIGTYEQYF.

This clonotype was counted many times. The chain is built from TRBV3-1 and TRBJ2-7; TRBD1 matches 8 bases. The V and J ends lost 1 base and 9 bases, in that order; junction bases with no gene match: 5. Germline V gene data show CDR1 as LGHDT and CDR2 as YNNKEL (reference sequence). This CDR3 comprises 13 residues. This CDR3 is CASSQGTGRRQYF. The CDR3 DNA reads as TGTGCCAGCAGCCAAGGGACAGGGAGGCGGCAGTACTTC.

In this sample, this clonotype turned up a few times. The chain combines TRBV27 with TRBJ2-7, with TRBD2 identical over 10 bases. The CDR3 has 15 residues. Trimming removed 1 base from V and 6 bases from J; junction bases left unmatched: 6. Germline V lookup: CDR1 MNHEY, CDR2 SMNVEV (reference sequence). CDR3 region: CASSLYSSGRREQYF. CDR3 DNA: TGTGCCAGCAGTTTATATTCTAGCGGGAGACGCGAGCAGTACTTC.

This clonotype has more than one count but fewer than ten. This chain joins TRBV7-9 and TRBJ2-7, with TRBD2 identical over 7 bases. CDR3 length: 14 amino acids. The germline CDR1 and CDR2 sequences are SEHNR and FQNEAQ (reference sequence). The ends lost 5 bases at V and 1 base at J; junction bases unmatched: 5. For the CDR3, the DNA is TGTGCCAGCAGCCTACATAGCGGGTCCTACGAGCAGTACTTC. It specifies CASSLHSGSYEQYF.

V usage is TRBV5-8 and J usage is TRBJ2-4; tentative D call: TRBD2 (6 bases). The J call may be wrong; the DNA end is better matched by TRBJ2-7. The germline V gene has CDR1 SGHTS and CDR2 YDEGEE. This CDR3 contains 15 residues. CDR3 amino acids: CASSGMGLRPYEQYF. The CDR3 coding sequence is TGTGCCAGCAGCGGGATGGGACTTCGCCCCTACGAGCAGTACTTC.

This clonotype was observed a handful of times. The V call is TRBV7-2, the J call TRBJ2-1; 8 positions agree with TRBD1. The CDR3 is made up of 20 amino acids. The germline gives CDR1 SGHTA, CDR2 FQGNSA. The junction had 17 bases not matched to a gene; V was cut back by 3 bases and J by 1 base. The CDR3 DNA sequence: TGTGCCAGCAGCTTCTACGGGACAGGCAGCCGTAGGGGGTCCTACAATGAGCAGTTCTTC. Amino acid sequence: CASSFYGTGSRRGSYNEQFF.

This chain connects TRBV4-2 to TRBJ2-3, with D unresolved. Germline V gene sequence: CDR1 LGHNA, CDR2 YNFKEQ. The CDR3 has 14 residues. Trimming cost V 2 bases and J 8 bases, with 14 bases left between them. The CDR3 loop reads CASSQNKARATQYF. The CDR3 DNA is TGTGCCAGCAGCCAAAACAAGGCCCGAGCTACGCAGTATTTT.

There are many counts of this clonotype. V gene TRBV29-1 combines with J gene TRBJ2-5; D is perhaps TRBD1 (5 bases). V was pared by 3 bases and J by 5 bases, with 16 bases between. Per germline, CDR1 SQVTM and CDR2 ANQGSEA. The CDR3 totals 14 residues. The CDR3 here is CSVEWGPTRETQYF. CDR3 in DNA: TGCAGCGTTGAGTGGGGCCCTACACGGGAGACCCAGTACTTC.

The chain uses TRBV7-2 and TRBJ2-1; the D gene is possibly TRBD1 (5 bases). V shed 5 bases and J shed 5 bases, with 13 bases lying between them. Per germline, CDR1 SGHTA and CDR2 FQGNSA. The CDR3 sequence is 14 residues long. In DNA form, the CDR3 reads TGTGCCAGCAGCCGAGACAGAATCAACAATGAGCAGTTCTTC. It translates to CASSRDRINNEQFF.

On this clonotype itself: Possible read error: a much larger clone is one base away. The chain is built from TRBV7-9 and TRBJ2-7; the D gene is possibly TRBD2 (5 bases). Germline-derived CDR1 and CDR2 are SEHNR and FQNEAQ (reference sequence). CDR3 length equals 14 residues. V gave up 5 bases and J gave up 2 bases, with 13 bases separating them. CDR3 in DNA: TGTGCCAGCAGCGTAGGACTGAACACCTACGAGCAGTACTTC. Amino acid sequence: CASSVGLNTYEQYF. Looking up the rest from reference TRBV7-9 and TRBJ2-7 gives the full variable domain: DTGVSQNPRHKITKRGQNVTFRCDPISEHNRLYWYRQTLGQGPEFLTYFQNEAQLEKSRLLSDRFSAERPKGSFSTLEIQRTEQGDSAMYLCASSVGLNTYEQYFGPGTRLTVT.

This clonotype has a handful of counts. The CDR3 sequence is CASNGGIGNNLETQYF. Here the CDR3 DNA reads TGTGCCAGCAACGGTGGGATAGGGAATAATTTGGAGACCCAGTACTTC. V and J are TRBV12-3 or TRBV12-4 and TRBJ2-7, with D unresolved. TRBJ2-5 explains the end of the DNA better; the J call may be wrong. The CDR3 extends over 16 amino acids.

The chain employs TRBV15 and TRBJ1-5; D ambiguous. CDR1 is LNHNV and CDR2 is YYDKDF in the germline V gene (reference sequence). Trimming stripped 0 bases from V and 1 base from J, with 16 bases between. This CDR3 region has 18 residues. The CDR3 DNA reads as TGTGCCACCAGCAGAGACTCGGCCGGGTATGGAAGCAATCAGCCCCAGCATTTT. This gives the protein CATSRDSAGYGSNQPQHF.

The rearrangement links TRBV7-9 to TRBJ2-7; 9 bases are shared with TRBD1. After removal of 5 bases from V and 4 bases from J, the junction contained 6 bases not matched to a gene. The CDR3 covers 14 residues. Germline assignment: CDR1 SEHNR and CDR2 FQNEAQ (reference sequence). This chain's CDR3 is CASSLGTGMYEQYF. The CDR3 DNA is TGTGCCAGCAGCCTTGGGACAGGGATGTACGAGCAGTACTTC.

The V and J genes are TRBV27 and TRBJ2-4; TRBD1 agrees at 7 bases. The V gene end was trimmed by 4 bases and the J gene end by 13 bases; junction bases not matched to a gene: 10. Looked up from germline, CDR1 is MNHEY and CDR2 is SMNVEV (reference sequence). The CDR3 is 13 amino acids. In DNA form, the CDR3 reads TGTGCCAGCAGTTCCAACAGGGGACGTGAGCAGTACTTC. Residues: CASSSNRGREQYF.

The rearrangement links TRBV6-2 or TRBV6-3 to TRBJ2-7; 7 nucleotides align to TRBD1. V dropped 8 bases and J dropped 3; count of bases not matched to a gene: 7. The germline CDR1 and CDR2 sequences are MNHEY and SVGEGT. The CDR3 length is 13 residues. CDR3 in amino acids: CASGMTGSYEQYF. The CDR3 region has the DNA TGTGCCAGCGGGATGACAGGGAGCTACGAGCAGTACTTC.

In DNA form, the CDR3 reads TGTGCCAGCAGCCTCAACTGGGTAGGCGGGGAGCTGTTTTTT. Its protein product is CASSLNWVGGELFF. This sequence joins TRBV11-2 and TRBJ2-2; D remains unclear. Deletions cut 5 bases from V and 7 bases from J, with 14 bases between. Germline loops: CDR1 SGHAT, CDR2 FQNNGV. The CDR3 covers 14 residues. The full variable domain, in which reference TRBV11-2 and TRBJ2-2 provide the parts outside the CDR3, is EAGVAQSPRYKIIEKRQSVAFWCNPISGHATLYWYQQILGQGPKLLIQFQNNGVVDDSQLPKDRFSAERLKGVDSTLKIQPAKLEDSAVYLCASSLNWVGGELFFGEGSRLTVL.

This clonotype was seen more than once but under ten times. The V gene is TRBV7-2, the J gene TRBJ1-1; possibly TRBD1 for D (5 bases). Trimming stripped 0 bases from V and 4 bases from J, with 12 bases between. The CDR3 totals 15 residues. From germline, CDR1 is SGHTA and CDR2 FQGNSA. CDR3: CASSLALQGSTEAFF. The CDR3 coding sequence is TGTGCCAGCAGCTTAGCGCTCCAGGGCAGCACTGAAGCTTTCTTT.

The CDR3 nucleotides are TGTGCCAGCGGCAGATCCGGGACTAGTTCCGAGCAGTACTTC. This gives the protein CASGRSGTSSEQYF. The gene calls are TRBV6-5 and TRBJ2-5; the match to TRBD2 covers 8 bases. The J call may be wrong; the DNA end is better matched by TRBJ2-7. Germline V gene sequence: CDR1 MNHEY, CDR2 SVGAGI. This CDR3 comprises 14 residues.